This T cell receptor (beta chain) comes out of a study of cytomegalovirus exposure and HLA in healthy donors. Study at large: It was reported in a later analysis that the 90 to 150 validation repertoires used the same platform as the approximately 670 first-cohort repertoires. Study-level points and caveats: A later analysis found first-cohort TCR clusters tended to co-occur in the approximately 110 validation repertoires. Rare TCR sequences predominated, though certain public TCRs were found in many donors. Among TCR beta chains, those listed as cytomegalovirus-associated numbered over 150.

Sequencing was performed with immunoSEQ multiplex PCR; in TCRdb, only in-frame clones are kept and a portion is missing. The repertoire consists of hundreds of thousands of clones, with around nine tenths occurring once and the leading ten covering about 3%. Germline V gene data show CDR1 as WSHSY and CDR2 as SAAADI. CDR3 length: 15 amino acids. The ends lost 4 bases at V and 7 bases at J; junction bases unmatched: 12. In the case of this clone: What it recognizes is unknown.

This clonotype originated in a man between 18 and 29 years old in good health and CMV-seronegative. J is TRBJ1-1 and V is TRBV10-2, with 7 bases lining up with TRBD1. Material: PBMCs. DNA for the CDR3: TGCGCCAGCAGTGTTCCACTACAGGGGATGGTTGAAGCTTTCTTT. This codes for CASSVPLQGMVEAFF.